The source of this TCR beta chain is a study of a mutant IDH1 vaccine in newly diagnosed glioma. As to this clone: Its antigen is as yet unknown.

Data came from immunoSEQ multiplex PCR; TCRdb stores just in-frame clones and leaves some out. The data hold 35,000 to 50,000 clones, with roughly 90% observed a single time. Described time point: week 23, last vaccination. Mutant IDH1 20-mer peptide, at 300 ug, made up each vaccine dose, with topical imiquimod. Diagnosis in the donors showed new WHO grade 3 or 4 astrocytomas that were IDH1-mutant and ATRX-lost. The CDR3 loop spans 15 amino acids. V lost 0 bases, J lost 6 bases, and 11 bases lay in between. Germline V gives CDR1 SGHTA, CDR2 FQGNSA. The V call is TRBV7-2, the J call TRBJ2-2, with D possibly being TRBD2 (5 bases). This clonotype was sampled from a man aged 50-59 years with glioma. Sequencing was performed on PBMCs, taken from a glioma patient whose treatment included an IDH1 peptide vaccine. The DNA for the CDR3 is TGTGCCAGCAGCTTAGCCGGGGTTGGGGCCGGGGAGCTGTTTTTT. Its translation is CASSLAGVGAGELFF.